Below, 25 T cell receptor beta chains from the same sample are listed, as sequenced in a study of T cell responses to AZD1222 COVID-19 vaccine. The method was immunoSEQ multiplex PCR; TCRdb's version includes in-frame clones alone and lacks a portion of them. Here the sample spans 95,000 or so clones, 70% to 90% being singletons. The sample was peripheral blood, taken on day 0 of AZD1222 vaccination. All receptors derive from an adult in good health.

The chain joins TRBV6-1 to TRBJ1-5, with D tentatively TRBD1 (5 bases). V gave up 0 bases and J gave up 5 bases, with 8 bases separating them. The CDR3 extends over 14 amino acids. Germline V gene data show CDR1 as MNHNS and CDR2 as SASEGT. The CDR3: CASSEADRYQPQHF. In DNA form, the CDR3 reads TGTGCCAGCAGTGAAGCCGACAGATATCAGCCCCAGCATTTT.

This clone came up once. V is TRBV6-5 and J is TRBJ2-6; TRBD2 matches 8 bases. CDR1 is MNHEY, CDR2 SVGAGI, per germline. J gave up 1 base and V 8 bases, and 1 base lay outside the gene matches. CDR3 length: 14 residues. For the CDR3, the DNA is TGTGCCAGCGGGACTAGGTCTGGGGCCAACGTCCTGACTTTC. It yields the protein CASGTRSGANVLTF.

CDR3: CASSEGGNSNQPQHF. The CDR3 bases are TGTGCCAGCAGTGAAGGAGGGAATAGCAATCAGCCCCAGCATTTT. The chain couples TRBV2 to TRBJ1-5; D is undetermined. The V end lost 1 base, the J end lost 0 bases, and 7 bases lay between the germline ends. The CDR3 is made up of 15 amino acids. Per the germline V gene, CDR1 is SNHLY and CDR2 is FYNNEI.

The count of this clone is one. The chain couples TRBV5-1 to TRBJ1-2, with 8 nucleotides matching TRBD1. Looked up from germline, CDR1 is SGHRS and CDR2 is YFSETQ. V shed 0 bases and J 1 base; nucleotides not matched to a gene: 2. The CDR3 spans 15 residues. The CDR3 DNA is TGCGCCAGCAGCTTGGAAGGACAGGGTAACTATGGCTACACCTTC. As protein: CASSLEGQGNYGYTF.

V and J are TRBV6-4 and TRBJ1-1; no reliable D call. This CDR3 region has 13 residues. Germline V gene data show CDR1 as MRHNA and CDR2 as SNTAGT. V lost 4 bases, J lost 1 base, and 7 bases lay in between. For the CDR3, the DNA is TGTGCCAGCAGTGTAGAGCCGAACACTGAAGCTTTCTTT. Protein sequence: CASSVEPNTEAFF.

The V call is TRBV6-5, the J call TRBJ1-6; D may be TRBD1 (5 bases). Germline CDR1 and CDR2: MNHEY and SVGAGI. Trimming took off 6 bases at V and 2 bases at J, with 8 bases between the two ends. The CDR3 extends over 14 amino acids. The CDR3 DNA is TGTGCCAGCAGCTGGACAACCTATAATTCACCCCTCCACTTT. Protein sequence: CASSWTTYNSPLHF.

This rearrangement joins TRBV11-3 to TRBJ2-3; 8 bases are shared with TRBD2. The germline gives CDR1 SGHNT, CDR2 YENEEA. Trimming at V came to 2 bases and at J to 0 bases, leaving 7 bases not matched to a gene. CDR3 size: 17 residues. CDR3 nucleotide sequence: TGTGCCAGCAGCTTAACCTTAGCGGGGAGAAGCACAGATACGCAGTATTTT. Protein sequence: CASSLTLAGRSTDTQYF.

V is TRBV25-1 and J is TRBJ2-1; weak D call: TRBD2 (6 bases). The CDR3 consists of 14 residues. The V gene's germline CDR1 is MGHDK and CDR2 SYGVNS. V lost 5 bases, J lost 4 bases, and 12 bases lay in between. The CDR3 nucleotides read TGTGCCAGCAGTTGGGACTCAGGGTACAATGAGCAGTTCTTC. Its protein product is CASSWDSGYNEQFF.

The gene calls are TRBV14 and TRBJ2-3, with D uncertain. Deletions cut 0 bases from V and 3 bases from J, with 16 bases between. Germline V lookup: CDR1 SGHDN, CDR2 FVKESK. The CDR3 consists of 17 residues. The CDR3 here is CASSQESRALGTDTQYF. The CDR3, as DNA: TGTGCCAGCAGCCAAGAGAGCCGGGCCCTCGGGACAGATACGCAGTATTTT.

The gene calls are TRBV11-3 and TRBJ2-5; perhaps TRBD1 as D (5 bases). CDR3 length: 14 amino acids. Germline CDR1 SGHNT, CDR2 YENEEA. V shed 5 bases and J shed 4 bases, with 14 bases lying between them. The CDR3 nucleotides are TGTGCCAGCAGCCTCCGTGGGGCTCGAGAGACCCAGTACTTC. Its protein product is CASSLRGARETQYF.

The V gene is TRBV2, the J gene TRBJ1-5; a possible D gene is TRBD1 (5 bases). V was shortened by 6 bases and J by 1 base, with 10 bases between the two germline ends. This CDR3 is built from 14 residues. Germline V CDR1 and CDR2: SNHLY, FYNNEI. The DNA of the CDR3 is TGTGCCAGCAGAGGCAGGGAAAGCAATCAGCCCCAGCATTTT. It codes for CASRGRESNQPQHF.

The V and J genes are TRBV5-4 and TRBJ1-4; TRBD1 might be the D (5 bases). V dropped 2 bases and J dropped 3 bases, with 14 bases sitting between them. Germline CDR1 and CDR2: SGHNT and YYREEE (reference sequence). The CDR3 totals 16 residues. CDR3 bases: TGTGCCAGCAGCTTCGACCCAGGGACCTCTAATGAAAAACTGTTTTTT. Translating it yields CASSFDPGTSNEKLFF.

The chain couples TRBV6-5 to TRBJ2-3; the match to TRBD1 covers 8 bases. V shed 4 bases, J shed 0 bases, and the junction held 3 bases outside the gene matches. Germline values: CDR1 MNHEY, CDR2 SVGAGI. The CDR3 has 15 amino acids. CDR3 residues: CASSFRTGSTDTQYF. The CDR3 nucleotides read TGTGCCAGCAGTTTCCGGACAGGGAGCACAGATACGCAGTATTTT.

The chain recombines TRBV28 with TRBJ2-1; the D gene could be TRBD1 or TRBD2 (5 bases each). The CDR3 is 15 amino acids. V was pared by 3 bases and J by 2 bases, with 11 bases between. Germline V lookup: CDR1 MDHEN, CDR2 SYDVKM. The CDR3 region has the DNA TGTGCCAGCAGTTTGGCAGGGACGGCCTACAATGAGCAGTTCTTC. Protein sequence: CASSLAGTAYNEQFF. The whole variable domain, remainder taken from reference TRBV28 and TRBJ2-1, is DVKVTQSSRYLVKRTGEKVFLECVQDMDHENMFWYRQDPGLGLRLIYFSYDVKMKEKGDIPEGYSVSREKKERFSLILESASTNQTSMYLCASSLAGTAYNEQFFGPGTRLTVL.

This sequence joins TRBV4-3 and TRBJ1-3; 8 bases line up with TRBD1. CDR3 length: 18 amino acids. The germline CDR1 and CDR2 sequences are LGHNA and YSLEER. V lost 1 base to trimming and J lost 3 bases; unmatched junction nucleotides: 11. Here the CDR3 reads CASSQVSYQGAVGNTIYF. The CDR3 nucleotides are TGCGCCAGCAGCCAAGTCTCCTACCAGGGGGCGGTTGGAAACACCATATATTTT.

The CDR3 sequence is CASNPAGVGEQYF. The CDR3 DNA is TGTGCCAGCAATCCGGCAGGGGTGGGCGAGCAGTACTTC. This chain connects TRBV6-5 to TRBJ2-7; tentative D call: TRBD1 (6 bases). Trimming shortened V by 7 bases and J by 6 bases, and 16 bases separated the two germline ends. The CDR3 spans 13 residues. Germline V gives CDR1 MNHEY, CDR2 SVGAGI.

V gene TRBV4-1 combines with J gene TRBJ1-5; no clear D gene. This CDR3 comprises 14 residues. The V and J ends lost 0 bases and 6 bases respectively, with 9 bases between them. The germline CDR1 and CDR2 sequences are MGHRA and YSYEKL. The CDR3 DNA reads as TGCGCCAGCAGCCAAGAGGCAGGCGGTCAGCCCCAGCATTTT. This sequence encodes CASSQEAGGQPQHF.

The rearrangement links TRBV7-3 to TRBJ1-1; D gene unclear. The germline V and J ends were trimmed by 2 bases and 8 bases, with 9 bases remaining between them. The V gene's germline CDR1 is SGHTA and CDR2 FQGTGA. The CDR3 loop spans 12 amino acids. The CDR3 sequence: CASSLEFGEAFF. The CDR3 coding sequence is TGTGCCAGCAGCTTAGAATTTGGGGAAGCTTTCTTT.

V usage is TRBV7-6 and J usage is TRBJ2-5; either TRBD1 or TRBD2 may supply D (6 bases each). This CDR3 region has 17 residues. V lost 1 base, J lost 5 bases, and 20 bases lay in between. CDR1 is SGHVS and CDR2 is FNYEAQ in the germline V gene. CDR3 region: CASSLGSGAGGGETQYF. CDR3 in DNA: TGTGCCAGCAGCTTAGGATCAGGGGCCGGAGGGGGGGAGACCCAGTACTTC.

The chain uses TRBV19 and TRBJ2-2, with TRBD1 matching 9 bases. The CDR3 length is 14 residues. After removal of 5 bases from V and 4 bases from J, the junction contained 2 bases not matched to a gene. CDR1 and CDR2 from the germline V gene are LNHDA and SQIVND (reference sequence). The CDR3 reads CASSLDRGTGELFF. For the CDR3, the DNA is TGTGCCAGTAGTTTGGACAGGGGCACCGGGGAGCTGTTTTTT.

The J gene is TRBJ1-5, the V gene TRBV6-6, with 7 bases aligning to TRBD1. CDR3 length: 14 amino acids. The V gene's germline CDR1 is MNHNY and CDR2 SVGAGI (reference sequence). V lost 4 bases, J lost 5 bases, and 5 bases stayed unmatched. In DNA, the CDR3 is TGTGCCAGCAGTTCGACAGGGTTTTATCAGCCCCAGCATTTT. It is translated as CASSSTGFYQPQHF.

The chain carries TRBV19 and TRBJ2-3; weak D call: TRBD2 (7 bases). Trimming removed 5 bases at V and 0 bases at J, with 12 bases between. CDR3 length: 15 residues. Germline-derived CDR1 and CDR2 are LNHDA and SQIVND (reference sequence). In nucleotides, the CDR3 is TGTGCCAGTAGTTGGGGGGGGCGGAGCACAGATACGCAGTATTTT. It translates to CASSWGGRSTDTQYF.

The chain employs TRBV28 and TRBJ1-1; D is unresolved. Trimming pared 6 bases from V and 6 bases from J, leaving 11 bases between. CDR1 MDHEN and CDR2 SYDVKM come from the germline V gene. CDR3 length: 12 amino acids. CDR3 DNA sequence: TGTGCCAGCAGGGATCATAGTCCTGAAGCTTTCTTT. Protein sequence: CASRDHSPEAFF. Combining the CDR3 with reference TRBV28 and TRBJ1-1 gives the whole variable domain DVKVTQSSRYLVKRTGEKVFLECVQDMDHENMFWYRQDPGLGLRLIYFSYDVKMKEKGDIPEGYSVSREKKERFSLILESASTNQTSMYLCASRDHSPEAFFGQGTRLTVV.

This rearrangement joins TRBV23-1 to TRBJ1-2, with D maybe TRBD1 (5 bases). TRBV23-1 belongs to the ORF category, with a function that is uncertain. Trimming cost V 4 bases and J 4 bases, with 13 bases left between them. The CDR3 totals 14 residues. As DNA, the CDR3 is TGCGCCAGCAGTCCCCCGGAGGGGTCCTATGGCTACACCTTC. Protein: CASSPPEGSYGYTF.

The chain uses TRBV6-4 and TRBJ2-1; possible D gene TRBD2, 6 bases. The germline V gene has CDR1 MRHNA and CDR2 SNTAGT. The CDR3 covers 14 residues. V was cut by 3 bases and J by 0 bases, with 6 bases left in between. The CDR3 bases are TGTGCCAGCAGTGAGACTAGCTCCTACAATGAGCAGTTCTTC. Translating it yields CASSETSSYNEQFF.